This T cell receptor beta chain was recorded in a study of T-cell reconstitution after alpha-beta-depleted transplantation in children. This clonotype was observed many times. Construction of the TCRbeta library involved unique molecular identifiers. Each CDR3 protein gets one entry after TCRdb re-called the PCR reads with MiXCR. Among about 110,000 distinct CDR3 sequences, 10% were seen once, and the ten largest hold around 8.5%. This sample comprised PBMCs from the stem cell graft donor, obtained from the stem cell graft. The origin of this receptor is a human donor who donated a stem cell graft to a child with acute lymphoblastic leukemia.

The chain's CDR3 is CASSLARFRGDSGANVLTF. The CDR3 coding sequence is TGTGCCAGCAGCTTGGCGCGCTTCAGGGGTGACTCTGGGGCCAACGTCCTGACTTTC. The rearrangement links TRBV5-4 to TRBJ2-6; a weak D match, TRBD1 (6 bases). CDR1 is SGHNT and CDR2 is YYREEE in the germline V gene (reference sequence). This CDR3 has 19 residues. V was shortened by 0 bases and J by 0 bases, with 16 bases between the two germline ends.